This entry lists 30 T cell receptor beta chains sequenced from one sample in a study of long-term antiretroviral therapy in people with HIV. The run of the v3.0 immunoSEQ assay was at survey level. Some clones are missing from TCRdb's copy, which holds only in-frame ones; the method was immunoSEQ multiplex PCR. Of some 29,000 clones listed, around 80% were seen once; the top ten hold roughly 8.8%. This specimen was unsorted PBMCs, taken 1.5 years before starting antiretroviral therapy. These receptors were obtained from a man between 18 and 29 years old with HIV.

This clone was recorded once. The chain couples TRBV4-2 to TRBJ2-5; D uncertain. Trimming cost V 1 base and J 5 bases, with 17 bases left between them. The CDR3 runs to 16 residues. The germline gives CDR1 LGHNA, CDR2 YNFKEQ. CDR3 nucleotide sequence: TGTGCCAGCAGCCAAGTGACCCTCAGGCCTGGGGAGACCCAGTACTTC. The encoded protein is CASSQVTLRPGETQYF.

The rearrangement uses TRBV27 and TRBJ2-1, with a tentative D call TRBD2 (7 bases). The CDR3 consists of 18 residues. Trimming took off 5 bases at V and 1 base at J, with 21 bases between the two ends. CDR1 is MNHEY, CDR2 SMNVEV, per germline (reference sequence). As DNA, the CDR3 is TGTGCCAGCAGTACCTACCGCGGGGGCGCGACATCCTACAATGAGCAGTTCTTC. Translating gives CASSTYRGGATSYNEQFF.

The chain links TRBV7-9 to TRBJ2-2; D assignment may be TRBD1 or TRBD2 (5 bases each). CDR3 size: 16 residues. Trimming pared 0 bases from V and 6 bases from J, leaving 14 bases between. Germline CDR1 reads SEHNR; CDR2 reads FQNEAQ (reference sequence). CDR3 residues: CASSLAGTPTPGELFF. The CDR3 DNA sequence: TGTGCCAGCAGCTTAGCCGGGACCCCTACCCCCGGGGAGCTGTTTTTT.

The chain carries TRBV5-6 and TRBJ2-7; D possibly corresponds to TRBD2 (5 bases). V gave up 1 base and J gave up 2 bases, with 10 bases separating them. In germline, CDR1 is SGHDT, CDR2 YYEEEE. The CDR3 has 14 residues. As DNA, the CDR3 is TGTGCCAGCAGCTTGATGGGGAGAACCTACGAGCAGTACTTC. Translated: CASSLMGRTYEQYF.

A remark on this clone: The same CDR3 arises from other DNA sequences in this sample as well. This chain links TRBV19 with TRBJ2-7; the D gene is possibly TRBD1 (6 bases). With 1 base removed from V and 5 bases from J, the gap between germline ends came to 9 bases. CDR1 and CDR2 from the germline V gene are LNHDA and SQIVND (reference sequence). CDR3 length: 13 residues. The CDR3 sequence is CASSIASGDEQYF. In DNA, the CDR3 is TGTGCCAGTAGTATAGCCTCAGGGGACGAGCAGTACTTC.

This chain connects TRBV5-8 to TRBJ1-1; D remains ambiguous. The germline V gene encodes CDR1 SGHTS and CDR2 YDEGEE. The CDR3 loop spans 13 amino acids. V gave up 0 bases and J gave up 0 bases, with 3 bases separating them. The CDR3 nucleotides are TGTGCCAGCAGCTTGGCCCTGAACACTGAAGCTTTCTTT. Encoded protein: CASSLALNTEAFF.

This clone has just a few counts. This chain joins TRBV4-1 and TRBJ2-3; 7 bases align to TRBD2. Trimming took 0 bases from V and 6 from J; bases not matched to a gene: 6. The CDR3 loop spans 15 amino acids. The germline CDR1 and CDR2 sequences are MGHRA and YSYEKL. The CDR3 DNA reads as TGCGCCAGCAGCCAAGAACCAGGGAGGGCCGATACGCAGTATTTT. Protein sequence: CASSQEPGRADTQYF.

DNA of the CDR3: TGTGCCAGCAGCGTAGCGAACCGAGGATCCGGGGAGCTGTTTTTT. This translates into CASSVANRGSGELFF. The gene calls are TRBV9 and TRBJ2-2, with unresolved D. Trimming removed 0 bases from V and 6 bases from J, with 12 bases in between. Germline V gene sequence: CDR1 SGDLS, CDR2 YYNGEE. This CDR3 has 15 residues.

The gene calls are TRBV28 and TRBJ1-2, with D uncertain. Germline lookup yields CDR1 MDHEN and CDR2 SYDVKM. Trimming removed 5 bases from V and 5 bases from J, with 18 bases in between. The CDR3 extends over 15 amino acids. Here the CDR3 DNA reads TGTGCCAGCAGTCAAAGGGTCAGTCCTCTTTATGGCTACACCTTC. This translates into CASSQRVSPLYGYTF.

V is TRBV7-9 and J is TRBJ2-7, with a weak D call TRBD2 (6 bases). Germline CDR1 is SEHNR and CDR2 is FQNEAQ (reference sequence). The CDR3 consists of 12 residues. Between the trimmed V and J ends, which lost 3 bases and 6 bases, there was a span of 9 bases. The CDR3 loop is CASSFDGGEQYF. The CDR3 nucleotides are TGTGCCAGCAGCTTTGACGGGGGCGAGCAGTACTTC.

This chain joins TRBV5-1 and TRBJ1-5, with 9 bases fitting TRBD1. This CDR3 has 15 amino acids. V lost 0 bases and J lost 3; bases outside the gene matches: 1. CDR1 is SGHRS, CDR2 YFSETQ, per germline. CDR3: CASSLGTGDNQPQHF. CDR3 bases: TGCGCCAGCAGCTTGGGGACAGGGGACAATCAGCCCCAGCATTTT.

This sequence joins TRBV27 and TRBJ2-1; 9 bases map to TRBD2. The CDR3 has 15 amino acids. With 3 bases clipped from V and 9 bases from J, the junction kept 9 bases outside the gene matches. Germline assignment: CDR1 MNHEY and CDR2 SMNVEV (reference sequence). CDR3 protein: CASSFLQRGAAEQFF. DNA of the CDR3: TGTGCCAGCAGTTTTCTCCAGCGGGGGGCCGCTGAGCAGTTCTTC.

This clone appeared a few times. The chain is built from TRBV9 and TRBJ2-2; D uncertain. Trimming took 1 base from V and 8 from J, leaving 3 bases between them. The CDR3 is 11 amino acids. The germline V gene encodes CDR1 SGDLS and CDR2 YYNGEE. The CDR3 coding sequence is TGTGCCAGCAGCGTATCGGGGGAGCTGTTTTTT. Translated: CASSVSGELFF.

The chain recombines TRBV7-2 with TRBJ1-5; TRBD1 is a possible D gene (5 bases). Trimming pared 5 bases from V and 0 bases from J, leaving 11 bases between. CDR1 SGHTA and CDR2 FQGNSA come from the germline V gene. The CDR3 spans 15 residues. The CDR3 sequence: CASSRQYDSNQPQHF. In nucleotides, the CDR3 is TGTGCCAGCAGCCGACAGTACGATAGCAATCAGCCCCAGCATTTT.

This chain links TRBV29-1 with TRBJ2-1, with D perhaps TRBD2 (6 bases). This CDR3 comprises 13 residues. V lost 6 bases to trimming and J lost 6 bases, with 15 bases between them. Germline V gene lookup returns CDR1 SQVTM and CDR2 ANQGSEA. The CDR3 here is CSVGGMITNEQFF. The DNA for the CDR3 is TGCAGCGTGGGGGGTATGATTACCAATGAGCAGTTCTTC.

This chain links TRBV9 with TRBJ2-1, with TRBD1 identical over 9 bases. This CDR3 spans 15 amino acids. CDR1 and CDR2 (germline): SGDLS, YYNGEE. V was clipped by 0 bases and J by 7 bases; unmatched bases: 5. The CDR3 loop reads CASSVGGQGRNEQFF. DNA of the CDR3: TGTGCCAGCAGCGTAGGAGGACAGGGGAGGAATGAGCAGTTCTTC.

The genes are TRBV12-5 and TRBJ2-5; 7 bases map to TRBD1. This CDR3 is built from 17 residues. Germline V gene lookup returns CDR1 LGHNT and CDR2 FRNRAP. With V trimmed by 1 base and J by 4 bases, 12 bases remained unmatched. This CDR3 reads CASGLGPPGTVRETQYF. CDR3 DNA sequence: TGTGCTAGTGGTTTGGGCCCCCCCGGGACAGTACGAGAGACCCAGTACTTC.

J is TRBJ2-1 and V is TRBV28; possible D gene TRBD2, 5 bases. Trimming shortened V by 3 bases and J by 3 bases, and 12 bases separated the two germline ends. The CDR3 is 15 amino acids. Germline CDR1 MDHEN, CDR2 SYDVKM. The CDR3 loop reads CASSFVTDYYNEQFF. In DNA form, the CDR3 reads TGTGCCAGCAGTTTCGTGACTGACTACTACAATGAGCAGTTCTTC.

V usage is TRBV5-6 and J usage is TRBJ1-4; no definite D call. V was clipped by 1 base and J by 7 bases, with 8 bases between them. In germline, CDR1 is SGHDT, CDR2 YYEEEE. CDR3 length equals 13 residues. The CDR3 loop is CASSLKGSEKLFF. DNA for the CDR3: TGTGCCAGCAGCTTGAAAGGGAGTGAAAAACTGTTTTTT.

J is TRBJ1-1 and V is TRBV5-4, with a weak D call TRBD1 (5 bases). V lost 1 base, J lost 11 bases, and 9 bases lay in between. CDR1 and CDR2 (germline): SGHNT, YYREEE (reference sequence). The CDR3 sequence is 11 residues long. The CDR3 sequence: CASSLQGLAFF. The CDR3 nucleotides are TGTGCCAGCAGCTTGCAGGGTTTGGCTTTCTTT.

The chain has TRBV7-9 and TRBJ2-5; 12 positions match TRBD1. V was pared by 4 bases and J by 5 bases, with 5 bases of the junction left unmatched. The CDR3 spans 15 residues. CDR1 and CDR2 from the germline V gene are SEHNR and FQNEAQ (reference sequence). The CDR3 here is CASSSGTGGDETQYF. The CDR3 region has the DNA TGTGCCAGCAGCTCCGGGACAGGGGGCGACGAGACCCAGTACTTC.

The V gene is TRBV6-5, the J gene TRBJ1-1; D perhaps matches TRBD1 (6 bases). This CDR3 region has 16 residues. Germline assignment: CDR1 MNHEY and CDR2 SVGAGI. Trimming cost V 0 bases and J 1 base, with 12 bases left between them. The CDR3 is CASSYSIRGPNTEAFF. DNA of the CDR3: TGTGCCAGCAGTTACTCGATCAGGGGTCCGAACACTGAAGCTTTCTTT.

The chain employs TRBV11-2 and TRBJ2-7; 8 bases match TRBD2. This CDR3 contains 15 residues. CDR1 is SGHAT and CDR2 is FQNNGV in the germline V gene. Unmatched junction bases numbered 11, after V lost 5 bases and J lost 5 bases. DNA of the CDR3: TGTGCCAGCAGCCGTAACCCGGGACTAGGTAACGAGCAGTACTTC. Translating gives CASSRNPGLGNEQYF.

The chain carries TRBV21-1 and TRBJ2-3; the listed D gene, TRBD1, was not tested against the DNA. TRBV21-1 is described as a pseudogene. The CDR3 consists of 18 residues. The CDR3 loop is CATTVPFSGMLGTDTQYF. CDR3 sequence (DNA): TGTGCCACCACGGTCCCGTTTTCAGGGATGTTGGGCACAGATACGCAGTATTTT.

The gene calls are TRBV6-5 and TRBJ2-2; TRBD1 agrees at 9 bases. The V gene's germline CDR1 is MNHEY and CDR2 SVGAGI. V lost 11 bases, J lost 10 bases, and 17 bases stayed unmatched. The CDR3 covers 15 residues. The CDR3 region has the DNA TGTGCCTGTTGGTCCGGACAGGGGACGCCTCAGGAGCTGTTTTTT. Translation: CACWSGQGTPQELFF.

This clone was observed a handful of times. The chain carries TRBV9 and TRBJ2-1; TRBD1 might be the D (5 bases). This CDR3 contains 11 residues. Looked up from germline, CDR1 is SGDLS and CDR2 is YYNGEE. Trimming shortened V by 4 bases and J by 8 bases, and 7 bases separated the two germline ends. The CDR3 here is CASSPRDEQFF. CDR3 bases: TGTGCCAGCAGCCCCAGGGATGAGCAGTTCTTC.

The chain carries TRBV13 and TRBJ1-4, with D unresolved. V was trimmed by 0 bases and J by 1 base, leaving 12 bases between them. There are 17 residues in the CDR3. Per germline, CDR1 PRHDT and CDR2 FYEKMQ (reference sequence). The CDR3: CASSLGAGYLTNEKLFF. For the CDR3, the DNA is TGTGCCAGCAGCTTAGGAGCAGGCTATTTAACTAATGAAAAACTGTTTTTT.

J is TRBJ2-1 and V is TRBV19, with D unresolved. This CDR3 has 12 residues. V lost 4 bases and J lost 4, with 5 bases in between. The germline V gene encodes CDR1 LNHDA and CDR2 SQIVND (reference sequence). CDR3 in amino acids: CASSTTYNEQFF. The DNA for the CDR3 is TGTGCCAGTAGTACGACATACAATGAGCAGTTCTTC.

In its sample, this clone was seen a few times. V is TRBV2 and J is TRBJ2-1; 11 nucleotides agree with TRBD2. The length of the CDR3 is 15 residues. Unmatched junction bases numbered 13, after V lost 10 bases and J lost 8 bases. Germline CDR1 and CDR2: SNHLY and FYNNEI. This CDR3 reads CAIERTSGSRDEQFF. The CDR3 DNA sequence: TGTGCCATCGAAAGAACTAGCGGGAGTCGGGATGAGCAGTTCTTC.

This clone was observed a single time. The rearrangement links TRBV27 to TRBJ2-7; D is uncertain. Germline V gene lookup returns CDR1 MNHEY and CDR2 SMNVEV (reference sequence). V shed 4 bases and J shed 2 bases, with 12 bases lying between them. The CDR3 covers 14 residues. CDR3 sequence: CASSSGPIPYEQYF. The CDR3 nucleotides read TGTGCCAGCAGTTCGGGTCCAATCCCCTACGAGCAGTACTTC.